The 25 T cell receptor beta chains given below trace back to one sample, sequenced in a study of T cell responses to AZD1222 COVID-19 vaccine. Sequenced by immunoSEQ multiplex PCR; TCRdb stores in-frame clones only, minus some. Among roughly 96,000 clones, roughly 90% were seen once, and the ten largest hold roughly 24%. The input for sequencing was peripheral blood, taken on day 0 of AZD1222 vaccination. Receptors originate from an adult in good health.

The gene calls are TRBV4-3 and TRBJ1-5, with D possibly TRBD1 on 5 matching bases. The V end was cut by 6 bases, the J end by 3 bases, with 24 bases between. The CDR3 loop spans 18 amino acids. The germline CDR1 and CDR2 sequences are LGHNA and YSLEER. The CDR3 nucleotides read TGCGCCAGCAGTCTCTCATCCCTTGGGGCAGGTATCAATCAGCCCCAGCATTTT. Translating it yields CASSLSSLGAGINQPQHF.

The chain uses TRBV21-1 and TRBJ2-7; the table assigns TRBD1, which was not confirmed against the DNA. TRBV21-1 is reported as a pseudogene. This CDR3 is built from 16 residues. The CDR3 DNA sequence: TGTGCCAGCAGCCCCCGACAGCGCCAACCTTCCTACGAGCAGTACTTC. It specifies CASSPRQRQPSYEQYF.

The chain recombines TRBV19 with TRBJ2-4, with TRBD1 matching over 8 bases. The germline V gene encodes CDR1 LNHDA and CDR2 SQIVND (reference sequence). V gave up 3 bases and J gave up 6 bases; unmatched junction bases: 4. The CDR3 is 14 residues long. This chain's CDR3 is CASSIRGPLNIQYF. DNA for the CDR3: TGTGCCAGTAGTATCAGGGGGCCTCTAAACATTCAGTACTTC. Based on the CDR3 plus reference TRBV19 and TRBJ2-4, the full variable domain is DGGITQSPKYLFRKEGQNVTLSCEQNLNHDAMYWYRQDPGQGLRLIYYSQIVNDFQKGDIAEGYSVSREKKESFPLTVTSAQKNPTAFYLCASSIRGPLNIQYFGAGTRLSVL.

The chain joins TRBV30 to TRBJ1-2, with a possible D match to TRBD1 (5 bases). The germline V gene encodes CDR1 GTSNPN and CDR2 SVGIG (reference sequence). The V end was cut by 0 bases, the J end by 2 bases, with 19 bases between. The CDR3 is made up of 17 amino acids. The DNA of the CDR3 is TGTGCCTGGAGTGTACGATTAGGGGAGTATCCCAACTATGGCTACACCTTC. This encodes CAWSVRLGEYPNYGYTF.

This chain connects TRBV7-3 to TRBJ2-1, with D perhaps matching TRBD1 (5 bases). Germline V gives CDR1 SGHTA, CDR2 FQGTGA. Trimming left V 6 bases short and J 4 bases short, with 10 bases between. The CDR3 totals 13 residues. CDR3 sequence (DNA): TGTGCCAGCAGACAGGACCAGTACAATGAGCAGTTCTTC. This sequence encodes CASRQDQYNEQFF.

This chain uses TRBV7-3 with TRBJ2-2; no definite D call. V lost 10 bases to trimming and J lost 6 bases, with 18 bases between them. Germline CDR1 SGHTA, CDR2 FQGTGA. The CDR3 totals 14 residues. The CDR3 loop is CATTSSVRAGELFF. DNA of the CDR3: TGTGCCACCACCTCTAGTGTTCGGGCCGGGGAGCTGTTTTTT.

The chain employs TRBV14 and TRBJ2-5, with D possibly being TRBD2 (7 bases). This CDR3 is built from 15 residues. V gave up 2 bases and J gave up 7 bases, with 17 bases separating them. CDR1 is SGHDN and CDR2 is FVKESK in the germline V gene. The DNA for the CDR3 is TGTGCCAGCAGCCAAAAGACAGGACCGGGAGGGACCCAGTACTTC. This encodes CASSQKTGPGGTQYF.

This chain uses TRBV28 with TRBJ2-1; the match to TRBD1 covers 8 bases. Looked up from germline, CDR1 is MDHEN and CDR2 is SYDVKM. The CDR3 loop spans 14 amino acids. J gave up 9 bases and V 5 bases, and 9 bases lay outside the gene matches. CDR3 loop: CASSPGQGRGEQFF. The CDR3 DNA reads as TGTGCCAGCAGTCCCGGACAGGGACGAGGTGAGCAGTTCTTC.

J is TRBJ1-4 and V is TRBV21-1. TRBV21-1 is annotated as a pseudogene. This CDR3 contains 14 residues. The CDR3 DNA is TGTGCCAGCAGCACGACCTCCCAACCAGCAAAACTGTTTTTT. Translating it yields CASSTTSQPAKLFF.

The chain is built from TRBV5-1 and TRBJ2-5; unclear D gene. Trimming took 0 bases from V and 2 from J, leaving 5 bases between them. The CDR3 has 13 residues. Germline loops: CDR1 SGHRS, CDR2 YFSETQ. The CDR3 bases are TGCGCCAGCAGCTTGGCGCCACAAGAGACCCAGTACTTC. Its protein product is CASSLAPQETQYF.

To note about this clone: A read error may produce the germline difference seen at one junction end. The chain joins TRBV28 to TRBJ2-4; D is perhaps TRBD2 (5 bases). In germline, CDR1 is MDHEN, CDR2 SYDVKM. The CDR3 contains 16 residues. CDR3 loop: CACSPGRTLAKNIQYF. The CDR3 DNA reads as TGTGCCTGCAGTCCTGGACGGACTCTAGCCAAAAACATTCAGTACTTC.

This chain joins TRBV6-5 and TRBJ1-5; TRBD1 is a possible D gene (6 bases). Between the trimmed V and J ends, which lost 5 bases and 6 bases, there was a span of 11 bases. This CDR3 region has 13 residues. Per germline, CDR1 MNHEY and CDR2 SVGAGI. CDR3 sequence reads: CASSTTGIQPQHF. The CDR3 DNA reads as TGTGCCAGCAGTACCACAGGGATTCAGCCCCAGCATTTT.

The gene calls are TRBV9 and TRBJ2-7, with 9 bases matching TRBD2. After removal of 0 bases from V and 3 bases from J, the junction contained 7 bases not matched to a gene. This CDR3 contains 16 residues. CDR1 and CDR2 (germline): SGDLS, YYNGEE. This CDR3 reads CASSVEVSGSFYEQYF. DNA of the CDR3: TGTGCCAGCAGCGTAGAGGTTAGCGGGAGCTTCTACGAGCAGTACTTC.

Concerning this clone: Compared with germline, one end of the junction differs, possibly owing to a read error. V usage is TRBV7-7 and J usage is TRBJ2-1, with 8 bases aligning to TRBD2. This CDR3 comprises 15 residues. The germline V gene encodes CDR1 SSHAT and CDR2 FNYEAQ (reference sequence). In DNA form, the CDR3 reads TGTGCTAGCAGCTTGGGGCGCGGGGGGCTCAATGAGCAGTTCTTC. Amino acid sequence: CASSLGRGGLNEQFF.

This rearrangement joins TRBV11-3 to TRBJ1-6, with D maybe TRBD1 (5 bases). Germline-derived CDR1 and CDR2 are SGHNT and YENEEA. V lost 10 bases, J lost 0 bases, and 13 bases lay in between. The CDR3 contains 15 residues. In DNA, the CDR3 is TGTGCCATAGGGGCCTTTAGCTCCTATAATTCACCCCTCCACTTT. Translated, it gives CAIGAFSSYNSPLHF.

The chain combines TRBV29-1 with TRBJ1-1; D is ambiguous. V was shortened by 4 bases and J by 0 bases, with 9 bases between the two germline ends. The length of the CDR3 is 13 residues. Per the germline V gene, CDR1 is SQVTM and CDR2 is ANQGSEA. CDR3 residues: CSVGKGLNTEAFF. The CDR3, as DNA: TGCAGCGTTGGAAAAGGATTGAACACTGAAGCTTTCTTT.

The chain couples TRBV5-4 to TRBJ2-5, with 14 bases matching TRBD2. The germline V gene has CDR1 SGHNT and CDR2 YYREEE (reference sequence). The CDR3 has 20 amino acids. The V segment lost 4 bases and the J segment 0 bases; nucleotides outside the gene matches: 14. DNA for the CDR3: TGTGCCAGCAGCGCACACCCGGGCTGGACTAGCGGGAGGAACCAAGAGACCCAGTACTTC. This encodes CASSAHPGWTSGRNQETQYF. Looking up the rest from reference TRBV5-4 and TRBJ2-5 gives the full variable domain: ETGVTQSPTHLIKTRGQQVTLRCSSQSGHNTVSWYQQALGQGPQFIFQYYREEENGRGNFPPRFSGLQFPNYSSELNVNALELDDSALYLCASSAHPGWTSGRNQETQYFGPGTRLLVL.

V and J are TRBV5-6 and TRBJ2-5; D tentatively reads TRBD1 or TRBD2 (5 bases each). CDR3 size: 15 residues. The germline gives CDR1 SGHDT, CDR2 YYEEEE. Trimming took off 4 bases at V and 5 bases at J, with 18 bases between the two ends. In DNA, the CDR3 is TGTGCCAGCAGCGGCCTGGACACATGGGGGGAGACCCAGTACTTC. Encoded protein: CASSGLDTWGETQYF.

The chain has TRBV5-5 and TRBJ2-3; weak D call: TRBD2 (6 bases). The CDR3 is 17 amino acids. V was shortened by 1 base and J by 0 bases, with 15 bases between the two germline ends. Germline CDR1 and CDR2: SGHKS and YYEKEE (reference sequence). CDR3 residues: CASSLSWRESSTDTQYF. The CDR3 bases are TGTGCCAGCAGCTTGAGCTGGAGGGAATCTAGCACAGATACGCAGTATTTT.

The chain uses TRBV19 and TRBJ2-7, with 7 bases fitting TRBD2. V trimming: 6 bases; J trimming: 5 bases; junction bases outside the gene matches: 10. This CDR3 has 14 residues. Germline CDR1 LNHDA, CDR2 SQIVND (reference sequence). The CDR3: CASRVGGSAHEQYF. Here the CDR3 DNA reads TGTGCCAGTAGAGTGGGCGGGAGCGCCCACGAGCAGTACTTC.

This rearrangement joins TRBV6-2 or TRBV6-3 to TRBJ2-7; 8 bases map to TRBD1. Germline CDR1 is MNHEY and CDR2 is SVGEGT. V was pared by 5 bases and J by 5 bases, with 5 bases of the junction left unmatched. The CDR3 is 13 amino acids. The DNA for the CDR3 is TGTGCCAGCAGTGCGCAGGGGGCCAACGAGCAGTACTTC. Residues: CASSAQGANEQYF.

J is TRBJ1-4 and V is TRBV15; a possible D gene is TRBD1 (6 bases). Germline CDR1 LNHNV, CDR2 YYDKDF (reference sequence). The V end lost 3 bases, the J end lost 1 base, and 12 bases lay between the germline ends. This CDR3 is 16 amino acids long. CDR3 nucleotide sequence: TGTGCCACCAGCAGGGCTATACAGGGAACTAATGAAAAACTGTTTTTT. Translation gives CATSRAIQGTNEKLFF.

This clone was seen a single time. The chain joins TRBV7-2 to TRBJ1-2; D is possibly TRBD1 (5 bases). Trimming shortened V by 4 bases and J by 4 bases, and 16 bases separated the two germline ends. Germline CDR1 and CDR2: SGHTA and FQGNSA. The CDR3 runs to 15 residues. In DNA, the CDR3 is TGTGCCAGCAGCTCCCGACCAGGGTTGAGCTATGGCTACACCTTC. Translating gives CASSSRPGLSYGYTF. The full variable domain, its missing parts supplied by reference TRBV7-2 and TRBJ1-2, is GAGVSQSPSNKVTEKGKDVELRCDPISGHTALYWYRQSLGQGLEFLIYFQGNSAPDKSGLPSDRFSAERTGGSVSTLTIQRTQQEDSAVYLCASSSRPGLSYGYTFGSGTRLTVV.

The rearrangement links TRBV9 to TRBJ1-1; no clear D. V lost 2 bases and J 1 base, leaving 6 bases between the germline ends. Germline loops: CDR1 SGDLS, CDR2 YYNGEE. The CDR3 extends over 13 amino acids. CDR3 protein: CASSVAQNTEAFF. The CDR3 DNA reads TGTGCCAGCAGCGTGGCGCAGAACACTGAAGCTTTCTTT.

The CDR3 loop is CASSPSGRATGELFF. The DNA of the CDR3 is TGTGCCAGCAGCCCTAGCGGGAGGGCCACCGGGGAGCTGTTTTTT. V gene TRBV28 combines with J gene TRBJ2-2; 12 bases are a match to TRBD2. From germline, CDR1 is MDHEN and CDR2 SYDVKM. J gave up 4 bases and V 6 bases, and 3 bases lay outside the gene matches. The CDR3 contains 15 residues.